The 16 T cell receptor beta chains listed next were all sequenced from one sample in a study of siplizumab effects on memory and regulatory T cells. Here immunoSEQ multiplex PCR was the method, and the copy in TCRdb shows in-frame clones only, minus some. The sample records some 100,000 clones, approximately 92% being singletons. The sequencing sample was made of CD4+ T cells sorted from blood. All receptors come from a human donor in good health. Some clones in this sample may be carry-over from other donors' samples.

The V call is TRBV27, the J call TRBJ1-1, with 7 bases aligning to TRBD1. Germline CDR1 is MNHEY and CDR2 is SMNVEV (reference sequence). J was trimmed by 0 bases and V by 10 bases; bases with no gene match: 11. The CDR3 has 15 residues. The CDR3 DNA sequence: TGTGCCATCCATAAGGGGGCAGGGCTGAACACTGAAGCTTTCTTT. Residues: CAIHKGAGLNTEAFF.

The chain combines TRBV5-1 with TRBJ2-2; 10 bases are shared with TRBD1. This CDR3 spans 16 amino acids. Germline loops: CDR1 SGHRS, CDR2 YFSETQ. Trimming cost V 0 bases and J 4 bases; bases outside gene matches: 3. DNA for the CDR3: TGCGCCAGCAGCTTGGGACAGGGGGCGTCCACCGGGGAGCTGTTTTTT. This codes for CASSLGQGASTGELFF.

The chain couples TRBV18 to TRBJ1-1; perhaps TRBD1 as D (5 bases). The V gene's germline CDR1 is KGHSH and CDR2 LQKENI. This CDR3 has 15 amino acids. The ends were cut back, 3 bases at V and 10 bases at J, with 21 bases in the middle. The CDR3 sequence: CASSPPQSREGSAFF. In DNA form, the CDR3 reads TGTGCCAGCTCACCCCCCCAATCCAGGGAGGGGTCAGCTTTCTTT.

The chain employs TRBV5-3 and TRBJ2-5; 8 bases line up with TRBD2. TRBV5-3 is treated as an ORF (open reading frame) with a function not yet certain. This CDR3 is built from 16 residues. The trim removed 5 bases at V and 0 bases at J, leaving 9 bases unmatched. DNA of the CDR3: TGTGCCAGAAGGTATTCCGGGACTAGTCACCAAGAGACCCAGTACTTC. It codes for CARRYSGTSHQETQYF.

The chain recombines TRBV7-6 with TRBJ2-3, with D perhaps TRBD2 (6 bases). Germline lookup yields CDR1 SGHVS and CDR2 FNYEAQ. V lost 4 bases, J lost 2 bases, and 10 bases lay in between. CDR3 length: 14 amino acids. CDR3 DNA sequence: TGTGCCAGCAGCTCGGGCGGGGTCACAGATACGCAGTATTTT. It is translated as CASSSGGVTDTQYF.

The V gene is TRBV5-1, the J gene TRBJ1-5, with D possibly being TRBD1 (5 bases). V lost 0 bases to trimming and J lost 4 bases, with 20 bases between them. Per germline, CDR1 SGHRS and CDR2 YFSETQ. The CDR3 length is 18 residues. CDR3 nucleotides: TGCGCCAGCAGCTTGGGGGACCGCGACGTCCCCGCTAATCAGCCCCAGCATTTT. Protein sequence: CASSLGDRDVPANQPQHF.

The V and J genes are TRBV7-6 and TRBJ2-5; TRBD1 agrees at 8 bases. Per germline, CDR1 SGHVS and CDR2 FNYEAQ. This CDR3 region has 16 residues. V shed 1 base and J 7 bases; nucleotides not matched to a gene: 11. The CDR3 nucleotides are TGTGCCAGCAGCTTAGTCGAGGGGACAGGCGGTCCGACCCAGTACTTC. This gives the protein CASSLVEGTGGPTQYF.

The CDR3 is CASSEYGLAGGYEQYF. As DNA, the CDR3 is TGTGCCAGCAGTGAATATGGACTAGCGGGAGGCTACGAGCAGTACTTC. The chain recombines TRBV2 with TRBJ2-7, with 14 bases lining up with TRBD2. Germline trimming cut 2 bases from V and 3 bases from J; bases unmatched to any gene: 3. This CDR3 comprises 16 residues. Germline CDR1 is SNHLY and CDR2 is FYNNEI.

The gene calls are TRBV21-1 and TRBJ2-5; no check of the table's D call, TRBD1, against the DNA was made. TRBV21-1 is deemed a pseudogene. This CDR3 has 15 amino acids. DNA for the CDR3: TGTGCCAGCAGCACCCTCAGGGAAACAAGGGAGACCCAGTACTTC. Residues: CASSTLRETRETQYF.

The J gene is TRBJ1-5, the V gene TRBV7-2; 9 bases align to TRBD1. The junction had 5 bases not matched to a gene; V was cut back by 5 bases and J by 3 bases. The germline gives CDR1 SGHTA, CDR2 FQGNSA. The CDR3 covers 15 residues. The CDR3: CASSPTGGTNQPQHF. The DNA for the CDR3 is TGTGCCAGCAGCCCGACAGGGGGGACCAATCAGCCCCAGCATTTT.

The chain joins TRBV7-3 to TRBJ2-5; no clear D gene. Germline CDR1 reads SGHTA; CDR2 reads FQGTGA. This CDR3 is 13 amino acids long. The germline V and J ends were trimmed by 2 bases and 3 bases, with 7 bases remaining between them. CDR3 nucleotide sequence: TGTGCCAGCAGCTTAGCCGGAAAAGAGACCCAGTACTTC. It specifies CASSLAGKETQYF. The variable domain in full, completed from reference TRBV7-3 and TRBJ2-5, reads GAGVSQTPSNKVTEKGKYVELRCDPISGHTALYWYRQSLGQGPEFLIYFQGTGAADDSGLPNDRFFAVRPEGSVSTLKIQRTERGDSAVYLCASSLAGKETQYFGPGTRLLVL.

The CDR3 is CASRARDSPSSPLHF. The CDR3 DNA reads TGTGCCAGCAGGGCCCGGGACAGTCCTTCTTCACCCCTCCACTTT. The chain links TRBV6-4 to TRBJ1-6, with 7 bases identical to TRBD1. Germline V gene data show CDR1 as MRHNA and CDR2 as SNTAGT. V trimming: 6 bases; J trimming: 9 bases; junction bases outside the gene matches: 11. The CDR3 consists of 15 residues.

The rearrangement uses TRBV5-1 and TRBJ1-4, with 11 bases lining up with TRBD1. From germline, CDR1 is SGHRS and CDR2 YFSETQ. The ends lost 1 base at V and 5 bases at J; junction bases unmatched: 4. The CDR3 sequence is 16 residues long. The CDR3 is CASSLWGTGGNEKLFF. CDR3 DNA: TGCGCCAGCAGCTTGTGGGGGACAGGGGGGAATGAAAAACTGTTTTTT.

This rearrangement joins TRBV10-1 to TRBJ1-4; D call uncertain. This CDR3 is built from 13 residues. Deletions cut 2 bases from V and 7 bases from J, with 8 bases between. Germline CDR1 WNHNN, CDR2 SYGVQD (reference sequence). The CDR3 DNA follows: TGCGCCAGCAGTGAGAGAGGGCGTGAAAAACTGTTTTTT. It encodes CASSERGREKLFF.

This clone was picked up one time. V gene TRBV19 combines with J gene TRBJ1-1, with D possibly TRBD1 on 6 matching bases. The CDR3 loop spans 14 amino acids. Trimming took 3 bases from V and 4 from J, leaving 12 bases between them. Germline CDR1 and CDR2: LNHDA and SQIVND (reference sequence). The CDR3 DNA follows: TGTGCCAGTAGTATTGGGGGCGAATCCACTGAAGCTTTCTTT. Its protein product is CASSIGGESTEAFF.

On this clone: At one of its ends the junction is not consistent with the germline gene, which may arise from a read error. The V and J genes are TRBV14 and TRBJ2-1; D uncertain. The CDR3 contains 14 residues. The V gene's germline CDR1 is SGHDN and CDR2 FVKESK. As DNA, the CDR3 is TGTGTCAGCAGCCCCGGGCTCGCGGTCAATGAGCAGTTCTTC. This encodes CVSSPGLAVNEQFF.